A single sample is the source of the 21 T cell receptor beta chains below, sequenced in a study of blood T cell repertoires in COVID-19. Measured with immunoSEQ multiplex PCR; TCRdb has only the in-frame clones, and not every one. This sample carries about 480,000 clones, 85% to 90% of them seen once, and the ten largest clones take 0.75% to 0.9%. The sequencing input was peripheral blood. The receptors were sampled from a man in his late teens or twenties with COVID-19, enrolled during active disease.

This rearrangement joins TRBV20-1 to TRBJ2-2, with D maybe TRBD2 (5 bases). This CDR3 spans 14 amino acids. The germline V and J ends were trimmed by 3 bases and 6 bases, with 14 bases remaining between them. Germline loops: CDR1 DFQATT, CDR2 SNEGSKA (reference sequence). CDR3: CSASLFGDSGELFF. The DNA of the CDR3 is TGCAGTGCTAGTTTGTTCGGGGATTCCGGGGAGCTGTTTTTT.

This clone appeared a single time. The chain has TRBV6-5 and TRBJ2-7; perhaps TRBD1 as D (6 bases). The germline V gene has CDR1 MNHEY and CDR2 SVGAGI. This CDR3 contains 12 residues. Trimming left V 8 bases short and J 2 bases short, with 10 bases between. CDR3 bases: TGTGCCAGCCGGGACATGACCTACGAGCAGTACTTC. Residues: CASRDMTYEQYF.

DNA of the CDR3: TGTGCCAGCAGAGCCGGGACAGCAATTTACAATGAGCAGTTCTTC. This codes for CASRAGTAIYNEQFF. The chain carries TRBV2 and TRBJ2-1; 7 nucleotides match TRBD1. The germline V gene encodes CDR1 SNHLY and CDR2 FYNNEI. This CDR3 spans 15 amino acids. J gave up 4 bases and V 6 bases, and 9 bases lay outside the gene matches.

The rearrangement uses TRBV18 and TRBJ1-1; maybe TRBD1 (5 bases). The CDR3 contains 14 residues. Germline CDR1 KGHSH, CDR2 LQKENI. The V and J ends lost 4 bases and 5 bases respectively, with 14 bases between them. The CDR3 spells CASSQQDQMTEAFF. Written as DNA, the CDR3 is TGTGCCAGCTCACAACAGGACCAAATGACTGAAGCTTTCTTT. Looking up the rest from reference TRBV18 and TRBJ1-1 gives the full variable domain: NAGVMQNPRHLVRRRGQEARLRCSPMKGHSHVYWYRQLPEEGLKFMVYLQKENIIDESGMPKERFSAEFPKEGPSILRIQQVVRGDSAAYFCASSQQDQMTEAFFGQGTRLTVV.

The CDR3 region has the DNA TGTGCCAGCAGCGGGACTAGCCGAAAAATCACCGGGGAGCTGTTTTTT. This gives the protein CASSGTSRKITGELFF. The chain combines TRBV2 with TRBJ2-2; 9 bases map to TRBD2. Trimming cost V 6 bases and J 4 bases; bases outside gene matches: 9. CDR1 SNHLY and CDR2 FYNNEI come from the germline V gene. This CDR3 has 16 amino acids.

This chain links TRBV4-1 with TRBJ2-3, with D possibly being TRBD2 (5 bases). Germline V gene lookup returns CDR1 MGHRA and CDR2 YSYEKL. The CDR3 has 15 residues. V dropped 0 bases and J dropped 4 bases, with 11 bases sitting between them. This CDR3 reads CASSQESPGADTQYF. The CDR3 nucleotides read TGCGCCAGCAGCCAAGAAAGCCCCGGGGCAGATACGCAGTATTTT.

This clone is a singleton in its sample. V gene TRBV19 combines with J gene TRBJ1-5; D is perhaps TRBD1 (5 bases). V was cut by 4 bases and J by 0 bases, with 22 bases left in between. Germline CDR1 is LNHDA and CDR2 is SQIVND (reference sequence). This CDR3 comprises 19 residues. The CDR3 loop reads CASSREERRVGYSNQPQHF. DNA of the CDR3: TGTGCCAGTAGTAGGGAGGAACGCAGGGTTGGGTATAGCAATCAGCCCCAGCATTTT.

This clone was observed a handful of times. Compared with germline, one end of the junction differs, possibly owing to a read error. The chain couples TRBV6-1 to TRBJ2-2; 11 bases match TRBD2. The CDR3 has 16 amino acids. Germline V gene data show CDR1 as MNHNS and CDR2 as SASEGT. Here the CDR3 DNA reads TGTGCCAGCAGAGAAGGACTAGCGGGTAGCGCCGGGGAGCTGTTTTTT. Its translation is CASREGLAGSAGELFF.

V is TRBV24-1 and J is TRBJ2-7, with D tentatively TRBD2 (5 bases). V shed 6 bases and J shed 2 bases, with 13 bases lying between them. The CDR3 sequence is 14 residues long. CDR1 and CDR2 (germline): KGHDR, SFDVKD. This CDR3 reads CATSLREDAYEQYF. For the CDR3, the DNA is TGTGCCACCAGTTTGAGGGAAGACGCCTACGAGCAGTACTTC.

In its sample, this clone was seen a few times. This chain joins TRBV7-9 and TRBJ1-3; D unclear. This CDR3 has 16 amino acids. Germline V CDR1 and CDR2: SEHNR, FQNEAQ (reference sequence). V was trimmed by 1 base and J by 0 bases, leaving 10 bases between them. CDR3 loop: CASSLDRRSSGNTIYF. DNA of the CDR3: TGTGCCAGCAGCTTAGACCGGCGGAGCTCTGGAAACACCATATATTTT.

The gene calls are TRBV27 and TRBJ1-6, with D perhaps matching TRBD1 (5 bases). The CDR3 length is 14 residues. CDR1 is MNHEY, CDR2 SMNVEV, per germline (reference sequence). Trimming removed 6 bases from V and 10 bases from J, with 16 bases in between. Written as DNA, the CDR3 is TGTGCCAGCAGGGGCCGGGCGGGGGGATCACCCCTCCACTTT. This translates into CASRGRAGGSPLHF.

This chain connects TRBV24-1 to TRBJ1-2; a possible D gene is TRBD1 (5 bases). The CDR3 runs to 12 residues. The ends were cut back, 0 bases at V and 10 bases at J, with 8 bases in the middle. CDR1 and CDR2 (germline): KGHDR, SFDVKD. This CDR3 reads CATSDLKGNYTF. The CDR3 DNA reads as TGTGCCACCAGTGATTTGAAGGGGAACTACACCTTC.

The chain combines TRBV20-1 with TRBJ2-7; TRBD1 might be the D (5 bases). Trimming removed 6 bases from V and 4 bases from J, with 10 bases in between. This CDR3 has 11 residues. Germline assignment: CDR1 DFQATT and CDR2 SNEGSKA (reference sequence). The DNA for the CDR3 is TGCAGTGCAGGGGCAGGTTACGAGCAGTACTTC. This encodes CSAGAGYEQYF.

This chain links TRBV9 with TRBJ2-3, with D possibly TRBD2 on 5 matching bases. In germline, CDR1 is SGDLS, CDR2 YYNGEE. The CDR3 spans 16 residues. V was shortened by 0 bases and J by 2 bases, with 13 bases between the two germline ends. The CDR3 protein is CASSVAPPGNTDTQYF. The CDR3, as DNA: TGTGCCAGCAGCGTAGCCCCCCCGGGGAACACAGATACGCAGTATTTT.

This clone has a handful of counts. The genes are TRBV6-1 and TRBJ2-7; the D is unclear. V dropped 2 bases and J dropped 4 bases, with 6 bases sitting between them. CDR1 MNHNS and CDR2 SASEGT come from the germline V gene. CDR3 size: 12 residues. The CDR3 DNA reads TGTGCCAGCAGTGAATCAGTATACGAGCAGTACTTC. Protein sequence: CASSESVYEQYF.

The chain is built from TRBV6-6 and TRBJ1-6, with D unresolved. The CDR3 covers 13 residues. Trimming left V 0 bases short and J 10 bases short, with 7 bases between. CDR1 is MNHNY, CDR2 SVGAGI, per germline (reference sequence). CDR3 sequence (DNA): TGTGCCAGCAGTTACTCTGGGAGATCACCCCTCCACTTT. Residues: CASSYSGRSPLHF.

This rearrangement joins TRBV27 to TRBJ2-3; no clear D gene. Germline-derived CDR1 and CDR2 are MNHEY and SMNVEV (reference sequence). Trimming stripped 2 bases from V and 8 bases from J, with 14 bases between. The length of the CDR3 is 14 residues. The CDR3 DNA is TGTGCCAGCAGTTTAGCGTCCCCACCGGGTACGCAGTATTTT. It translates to CASSLASPPGTQYF.

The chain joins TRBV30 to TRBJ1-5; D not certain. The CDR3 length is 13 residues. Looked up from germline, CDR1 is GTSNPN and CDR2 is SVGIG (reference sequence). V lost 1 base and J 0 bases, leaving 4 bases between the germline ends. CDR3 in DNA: TGTGCCTGGAGTGGCGATAGCAATCAGCCCCAGCATTTT. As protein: CAWSGDSNQPQHF. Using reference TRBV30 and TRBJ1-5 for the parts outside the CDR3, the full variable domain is SQTIHQWPATLVQPVGSPLSLECTVEGTSNPNLYWYRQAAGRGLQLLFYSVGIGQISSEVPQNLSASRPQDRQFILSSKKLLLSDSGFYLCAWSGDSNQPQHFGDGTRLSIL.

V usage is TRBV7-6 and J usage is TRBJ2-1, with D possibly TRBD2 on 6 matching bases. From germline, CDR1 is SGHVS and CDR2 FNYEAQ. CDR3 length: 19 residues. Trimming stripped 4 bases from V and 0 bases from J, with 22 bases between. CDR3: CASSSRPGVSFRSYNEQFF. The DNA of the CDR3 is TGTGCCAGCAGCTCCCGACCGGGGGTCTCATTCCGCTCCTACAATGAGCAGTTCTTC.

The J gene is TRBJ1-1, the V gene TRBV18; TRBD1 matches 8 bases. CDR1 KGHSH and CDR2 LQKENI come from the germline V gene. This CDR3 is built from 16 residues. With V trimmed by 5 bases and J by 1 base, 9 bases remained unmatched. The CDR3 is CASSVHGGQENTEAFF. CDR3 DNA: TGTGCCAGCTCAGTCCACGGGGGACAGGAGAACACTGAAGCTTTCTTT.

The CDR3 loop is CASSSTDEAFF. The CDR3 DNA is TGTGCCAGCAGTTCAACAGATGAAGCTTTCTTT. The chain carries TRBV6-5 and TRBJ1-1; D ambiguous. Trimming shortened V by 4 bases and J by 7 bases, and 7 bases separated the two germline ends. Germline V gene data show CDR1 as MNHEY and CDR2 as SVGAGI. CDR3 length: 11 residues.